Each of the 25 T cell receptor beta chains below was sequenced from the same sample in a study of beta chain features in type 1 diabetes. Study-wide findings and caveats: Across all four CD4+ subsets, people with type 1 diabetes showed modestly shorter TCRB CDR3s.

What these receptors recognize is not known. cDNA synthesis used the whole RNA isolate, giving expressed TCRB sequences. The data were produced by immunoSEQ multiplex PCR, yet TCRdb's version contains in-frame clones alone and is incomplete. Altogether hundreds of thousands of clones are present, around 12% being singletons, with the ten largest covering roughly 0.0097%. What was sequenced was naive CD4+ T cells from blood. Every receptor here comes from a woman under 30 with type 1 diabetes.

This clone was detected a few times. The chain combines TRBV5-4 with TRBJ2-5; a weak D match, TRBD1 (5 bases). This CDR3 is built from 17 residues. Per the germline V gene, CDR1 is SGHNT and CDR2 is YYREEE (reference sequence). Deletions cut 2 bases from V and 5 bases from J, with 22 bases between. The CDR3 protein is CASSFPLQATLPETQYF. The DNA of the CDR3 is TGTGCCAGCAGCTTCCCTTTACAGGCGACGCTCCCCGAGACCCAGTACTTC.

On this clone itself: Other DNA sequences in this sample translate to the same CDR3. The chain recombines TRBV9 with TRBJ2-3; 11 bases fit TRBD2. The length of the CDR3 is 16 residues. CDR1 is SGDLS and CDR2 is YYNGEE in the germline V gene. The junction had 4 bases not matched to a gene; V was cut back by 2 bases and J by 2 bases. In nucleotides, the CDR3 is TGTGCCAGCAGCGTTGGGACTAGCGGAGTCACAGATACGCAGTATTTT. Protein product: CASSVGTSGVTDTQYF. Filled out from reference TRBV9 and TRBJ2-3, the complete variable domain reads DSGVTQTPKHLITATGQRVTLRCSPRSGDLSVYWYQQSLDQGLQFLIQYYNGEERAKGNILERFSAQQFPDLHSELNLSSLELGDSALYFCASSVGTSGVTDTQYFGPGTRLTVL.

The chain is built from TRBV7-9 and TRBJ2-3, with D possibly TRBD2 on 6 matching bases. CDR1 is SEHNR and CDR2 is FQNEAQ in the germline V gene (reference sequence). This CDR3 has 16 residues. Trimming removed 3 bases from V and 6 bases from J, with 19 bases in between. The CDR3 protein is CASSFLPAGLVDTQYF. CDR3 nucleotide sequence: TGTGCCAGCAGCTTCTTGCCAGCGGGCCTGGTGGATACGCAGTATTTT.

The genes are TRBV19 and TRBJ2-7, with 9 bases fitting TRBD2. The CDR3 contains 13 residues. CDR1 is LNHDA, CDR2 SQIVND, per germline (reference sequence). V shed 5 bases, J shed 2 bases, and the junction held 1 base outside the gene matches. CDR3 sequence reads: CASSWTSAYEQYF. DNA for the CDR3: TGTGCCAGTAGTTGGACTAGCGCCTACGAGCAGTACTTC.

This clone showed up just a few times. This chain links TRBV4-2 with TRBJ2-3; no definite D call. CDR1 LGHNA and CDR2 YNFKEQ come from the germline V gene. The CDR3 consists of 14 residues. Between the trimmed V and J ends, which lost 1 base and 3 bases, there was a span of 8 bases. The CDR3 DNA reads TGTGCCAGCAGCCAAGGTACTTCGACAGATACGCAGTATTTT. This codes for CASSQGTSTDTQYF.

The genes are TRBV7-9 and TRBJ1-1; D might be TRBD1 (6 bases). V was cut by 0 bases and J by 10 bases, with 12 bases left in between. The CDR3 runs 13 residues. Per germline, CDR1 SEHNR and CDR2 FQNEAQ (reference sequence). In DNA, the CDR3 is TGTGCCAGCAGCTTAGCCGACAGGAGCGGAGCTTTCTTT. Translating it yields CASSLADRSGAFF.

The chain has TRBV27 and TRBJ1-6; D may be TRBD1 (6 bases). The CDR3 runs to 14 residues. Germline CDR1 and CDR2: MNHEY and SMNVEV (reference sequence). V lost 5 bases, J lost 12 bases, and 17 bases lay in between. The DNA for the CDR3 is TGTGCCAGCAGTCCAGGGGACCGATTCGGACCCCTCCACTTT. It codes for CASSPGDRFGPLHF.

The CDR3 nucleotides are TGTGCCAGTAGTAGAGCGGGACCGACCACTCACGATACGCAGTATTTT. Protein product: CASSRAGPTTHDTQYF. The V and J genes are TRBV19 and TRBJ2-3; 7 nucleotides match TRBD2. V lost 4 bases to trimming and J lost 6 bases; unmatched junction nucleotides: 13. Germline V gene lookup returns CDR1 LNHDA and CDR2 SQIVND (reference sequence). This CDR3 spans 16 amino acids.

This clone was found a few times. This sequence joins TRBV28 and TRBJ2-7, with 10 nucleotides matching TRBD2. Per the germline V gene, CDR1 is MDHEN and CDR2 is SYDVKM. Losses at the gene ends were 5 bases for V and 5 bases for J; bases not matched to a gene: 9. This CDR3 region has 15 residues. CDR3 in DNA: TGTGCCAGCAGTCAATTCCTAGCGGGAGTCCACGAGCAGTACTTC. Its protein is CASSQFLAGVHEQYF.

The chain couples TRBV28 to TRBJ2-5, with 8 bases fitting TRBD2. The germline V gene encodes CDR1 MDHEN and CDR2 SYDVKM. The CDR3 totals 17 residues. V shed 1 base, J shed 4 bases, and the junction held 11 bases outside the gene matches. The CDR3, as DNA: TGTGCCAGCAGTTTATTCGGGAGGGTGGAGTATCGAGAGACCCAGTACTTC. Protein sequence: CASSLFGRVEYRETQYF.

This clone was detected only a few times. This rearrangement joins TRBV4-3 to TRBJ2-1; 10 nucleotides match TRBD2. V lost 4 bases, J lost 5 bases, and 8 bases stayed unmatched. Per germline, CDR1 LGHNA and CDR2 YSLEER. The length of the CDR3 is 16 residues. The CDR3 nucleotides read TGCGCCAGCAGCCGCCAGCGGGGGGGCGCAGACAATGAGCAGTTCTTC. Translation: CASSRQRGGADNEQFF.

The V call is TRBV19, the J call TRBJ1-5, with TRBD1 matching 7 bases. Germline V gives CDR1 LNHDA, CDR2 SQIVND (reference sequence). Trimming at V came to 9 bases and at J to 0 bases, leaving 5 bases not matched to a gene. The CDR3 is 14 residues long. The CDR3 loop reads CASRGFYSNQPQHF. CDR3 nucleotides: TGTGCCAGCAGGGGGTTCTATAGCAATCAGCCCCAGCATTTT.

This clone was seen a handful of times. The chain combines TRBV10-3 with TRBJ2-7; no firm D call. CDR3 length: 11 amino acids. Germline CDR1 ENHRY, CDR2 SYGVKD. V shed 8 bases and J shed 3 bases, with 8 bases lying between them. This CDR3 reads CAIGQNYEQYF. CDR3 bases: TGTGCCATCGGCCAGAACTACGAGCAGTACTTC.

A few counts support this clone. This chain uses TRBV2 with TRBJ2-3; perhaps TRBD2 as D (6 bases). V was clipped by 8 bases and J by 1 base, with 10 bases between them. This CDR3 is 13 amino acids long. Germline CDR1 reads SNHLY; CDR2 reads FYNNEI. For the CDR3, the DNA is TGTGCCAGCCAAGCGGGTGGCACAGATACGCAGTATTTT. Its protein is CASQAGGTDTQYF.

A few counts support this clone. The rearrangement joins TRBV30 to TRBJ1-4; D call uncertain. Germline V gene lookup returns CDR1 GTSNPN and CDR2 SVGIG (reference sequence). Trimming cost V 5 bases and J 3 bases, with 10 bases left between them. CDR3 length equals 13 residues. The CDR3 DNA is TGTGCCTGGGAGCGTAAGTCTAATGAAAAACTGTTTTTT. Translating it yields CAWERKSNEKLFF.

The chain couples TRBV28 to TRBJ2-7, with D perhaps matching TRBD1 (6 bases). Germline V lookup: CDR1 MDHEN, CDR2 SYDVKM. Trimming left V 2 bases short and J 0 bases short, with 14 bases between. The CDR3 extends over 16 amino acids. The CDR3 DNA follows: TGTGCCAGCAGTTTAGGCGACAGGATAAGCTCCTACGAGCAGTACTTC. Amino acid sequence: CASSLGDRISSYEQYF.

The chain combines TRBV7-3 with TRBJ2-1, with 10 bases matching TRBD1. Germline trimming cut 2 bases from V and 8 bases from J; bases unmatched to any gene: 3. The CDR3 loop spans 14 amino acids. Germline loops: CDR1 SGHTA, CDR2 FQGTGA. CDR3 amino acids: CASSLGDRGHEQFF. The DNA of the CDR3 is TGTGCCAGCAGCTTAGGGGACAGGGGTCATGAGCAGTTCTTC.

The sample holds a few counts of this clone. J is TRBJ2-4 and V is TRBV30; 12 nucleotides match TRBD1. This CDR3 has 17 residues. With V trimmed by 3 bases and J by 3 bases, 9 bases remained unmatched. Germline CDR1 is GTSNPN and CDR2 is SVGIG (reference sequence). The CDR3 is CAWRRDRGQRGKNIQYF. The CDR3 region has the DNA TGTGCCTGGAGGAGGGACAGGGGGCAACGGGGCAAAAACATTCAGTACTTC.

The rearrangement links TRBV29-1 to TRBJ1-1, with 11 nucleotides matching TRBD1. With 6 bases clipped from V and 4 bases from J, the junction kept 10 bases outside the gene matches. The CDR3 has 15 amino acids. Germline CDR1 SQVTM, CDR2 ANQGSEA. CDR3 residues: CSVRGQGGRITEAFF. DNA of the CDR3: TGCAGCGTGAGGGGACAGGGGGGTCGGATCACTGAAGCTTTCTTT.

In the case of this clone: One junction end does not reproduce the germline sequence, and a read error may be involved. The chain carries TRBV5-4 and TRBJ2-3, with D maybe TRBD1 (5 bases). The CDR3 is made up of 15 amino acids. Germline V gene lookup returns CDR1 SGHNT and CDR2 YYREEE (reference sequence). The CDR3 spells CASTLGLQGPDTQYF. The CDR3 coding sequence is TGTGCCAGCACCTTGGGCTTGCAGGGCCCAGATACGCAGTATTTT.

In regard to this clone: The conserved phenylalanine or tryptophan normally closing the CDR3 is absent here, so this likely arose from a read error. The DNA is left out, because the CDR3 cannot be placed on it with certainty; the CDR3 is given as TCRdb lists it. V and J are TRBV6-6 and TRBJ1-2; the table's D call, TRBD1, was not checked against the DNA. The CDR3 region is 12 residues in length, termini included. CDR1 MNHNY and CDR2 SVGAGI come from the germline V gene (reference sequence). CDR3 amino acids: CASSYPGQELIV.

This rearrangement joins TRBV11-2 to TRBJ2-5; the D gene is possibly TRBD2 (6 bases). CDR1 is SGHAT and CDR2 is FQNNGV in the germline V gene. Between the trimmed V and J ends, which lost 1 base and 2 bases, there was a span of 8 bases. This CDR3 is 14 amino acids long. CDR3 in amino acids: CASSLGRGQETQYF. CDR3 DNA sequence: TGTGCCAGCAGCTTAGGACGGGGGCAAGAGACCCAGTACTTC.

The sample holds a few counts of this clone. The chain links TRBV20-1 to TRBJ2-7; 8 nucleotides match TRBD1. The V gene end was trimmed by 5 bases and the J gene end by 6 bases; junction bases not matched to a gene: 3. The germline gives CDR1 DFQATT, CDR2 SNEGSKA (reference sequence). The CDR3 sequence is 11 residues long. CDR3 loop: CSARTGSEQYF. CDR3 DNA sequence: TGCAGTGCTCGGACAGGGAGCGAGCAGTACTTC.

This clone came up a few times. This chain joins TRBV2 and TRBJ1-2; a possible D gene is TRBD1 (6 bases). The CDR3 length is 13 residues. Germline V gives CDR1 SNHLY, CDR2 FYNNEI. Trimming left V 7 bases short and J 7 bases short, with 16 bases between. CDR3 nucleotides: TGTGCCAGCAAAAGGCAGGGGAGAGGTGGCTACACCTTC. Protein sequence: CASKRQGRGGYTF.

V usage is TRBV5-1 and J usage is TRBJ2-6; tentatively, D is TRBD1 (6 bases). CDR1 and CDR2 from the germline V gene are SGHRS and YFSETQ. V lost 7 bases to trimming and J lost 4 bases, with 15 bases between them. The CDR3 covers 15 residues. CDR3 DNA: TGCGCCAGCGGTCGCAGGGGTCCCGGGGCCAACGTCCTGACTTTC. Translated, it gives CASGRRGPGANVLTF.